This T cell receptor (beta chain) was documented in a study of siplizumab effects on memory and regulatory T cells. Points from the study as a whole: Siplizumab cultures yielded proliferating Tregs whose suppressive function was not confirmed. Naive T cell populations appeared to exhibit greater diversity than memory cells and appeared to be major alloresponse contributors. The mean Treg-derived percentage of mappable alloreactive CD4+ clones was 55% to 80% with siplizumab compared with 25% to 30% in controls.

Regarding this clone: Its specificity is not known.

Trimming removed 8 bases at V and 5 bases at J, with 28 bases between. This CDR3 is 17 amino acids long. From germline, CDR1 is SNHLY and CDR2 FYNNEI. TCRdb's copy holds only in-frame clones and misses some; the assay was immunoSEQ multiplex PCR. There are some 100,000 clones in the sample; about 94% occur only once, and approximately 1.5% lies in the top ten. V is TRBV2 and J is TRBJ2-7; D gene uncertain. The TCR originated in a human donor in good health. The sequenced material came from non-Treg CD4+ T cells sorted from blood. CDR3 sequence: CASPVPSVGNETNEQYF. DNA of the CDR3: TGTGCCAGCCCCGTCCCAAGTGTGGGCAACGAGACGAACGAGCAGTACTTC. The full variable domain, completed using reference TRBV2 and TRBJ2-7, is EPEVTQTPSHQVTQMGQEVILRCVPISNHLYFYWYRQILGQKVEFLVSFYNNEISEKSEIFDDQFSVERPDGSNFTLKIRSTKLEDSAMYFCASPVPSVGNETNEQYFGPGTRLTVT.